Described below is a single T cell receptor (beta chain) sequence and its context. V lost 5 bases and J 2 bases, leaving 10 bases between the germline ends. Germline loops: CDR1 SNHLY, CDR2 FYNNEI. The CDR3 loop spans 14 amino acids. The data originate from a study of memory CD4+ T cells and cytomegalovirus serostatus. Single viable CD3+CD4+CD8-CD45RO+ cells were sorted as the memory CD4+ T cells. Serostatus was set by detecting CMV pp150, pp28, p38, p52 IgG. Using immunoSEQ multiplex PCR, the repertoire was profiled, and TCRdb retains in-frame clones only, with some absent. The data hold about 48,000 clones, with around 80% observed a single time.

The TCR was taken from an adult in good health and CMV-seronegative. Sequencing used memory CD4+ T cells from blood. The rearrangement uses TRBV2 and TRBJ1-3; possibly TRBD1 for D (6 bases). CDR3 sequence: CASSTGFAGNTIYF. As DNA, the CDR3 is TGTGCCAGCAGTACAGGGTTTGCTGGAAACACCATATATTTT.